The T cell receptor beta chain under discussion was sequenced for a study of blood T cell repertoires in COVID-19. About the research overall: Donors in the United States, Italy and Spain gave samples during acute or convalescent COVID-19. The cDNA or gDNA used as material had been derived from T cells, B-cell-depleted T cells, or PBMCs.

Profiling relied on immunoSEQ multiplex PCR, and the TCRdb table lists in-frame clones only, not all of them. The sample has approximately 80,000 clones; 82% are singletons. The CDR3 covers 16 residues. The germline CDR1 and CDR2 sequences are SGDLS and YYNGEE. Trimming stripped 3 bases from V and 0 bases from J, with 14 bases between. This receptor was identified in a man between 60 and 70 years old with acute or convalescent COVID-19. The chain uses TRBV9 and TRBJ2-3; tentative D call: TRBD1 (5 bases). Sequences were obtained from peripheral blood. CDR3 amino acids: CASSATSRVSTDTQYF. Here the CDR3 DNA reads TGTGCCAGCAGCGCTACCTCCAGGGTTAGCACAGATACGCAGTATTTT.